These T cell receptor beta chains were read from a single sample in a study of human T cells and chemical hapten exposure. Using its own MiXCR run on the RACE reads, TCRdb lists one record per CDR3 protein. Of about 340,000 distinct CDR3 sequences listed, under 8% were seen once; the top ten hold approximately 8%. Sequenced material: whole blood, taken in connection with sensitization to the hapten diphenylcyclopropenone (DPC). These receptors came from a woman younger than 30 with alopecia areata. Some clones in this sample may be carry-over from other donors' samples. CDR3s include the opening cysteine and the closing phenylalanine or tryptophan. The D gene is left open where the match is weak. Clone size is stated in some rows and not others, as once, few, many or a class when expanded.

cdr3_length: 17; d_call: .; clone_size: few; v_call: TRBV6-1; j_call: TRBJ2-7; cdr3_aa: CATRPTLETGTGRWQYF; cdr3_nt: TGTGCCACCCGACCTACCCTTGAGACAGGGACCGGGAGGTGGCAGTACTTC
cdr3_length: 15; d_call: .; clone_size: few; v_call: TRBV6-1; j_call: TRBJ1-1; cdr3_aa: CASSPSRFGFLEAFF; cdr3_nt: TGTGCCAGCAGCCCCTCACGGTTTGGCTTTCTTGAAGCTTTCTTT
cdr3_length: 15; d_call: TRBD1; clone_size: many; v_call: TRBV6-5; j_call: TRBJ1-4; cdr3_aa: CASSNAGTGDEKLFF; cdr3_nt: TGTGCCAGCAGTAACGCCGGGACAGGGGACGAAAAACTGTTTTTT
cdr3_length: 16; d_call: .; clone_size: .; v_call: TRBV15; j_call: TRBJ1-3; cdr3_aa: CATSRDTPGAGNTIYF; cdr3_nt: TGTGCCACCAGCAGAGATACCCCGGGGGCTGGAAACACCATATATTTT
cdr3_length: 16; d_call: TRBD1; clone_size: few; v_call: TRBV2; j_call: TRBJ1-1; cdr3_aa: CASSGPDRSLNTEAFF; cdr3_nt: TGTGCCAGCAGTGGCCCGGACAGGAGCCTTAACACTGAAGCTTTCTTT
cdr3_length: 13; d_call: .; clone_size: .; v_call: TRBV9; j_call: TRBJ1-1; cdr3_aa: CASSQLQGTEAFF; cdr3_nt: TGTGCCAGCAGCCAGTTGCAAGGCACTGAAGCTTTCTTT
cdr3_length: 14; d_call: .; clone_size: few; v_call: TRBV20-1; j_call: TRBJ1-1; cdr3_aa: CSARDRSGLTEAFF; cdr3_nt: TGCAGTGCTAGAGATCGATCAGGTCTCACTGAAGCTTTCTTT
cdr3_length: 16; d_call: TRBD1; clone_size: .; v_call: TRBV4-2; j_call: TRBJ1-5; cdr3_aa: CASSQEAGTGAQPQHF; cdr3_nt: TGTGCCAGCAGCCAAGAGGCCGGGACAGGGGCTCAGCCCCAGCATTTT
cdr3_length: 14; d_call: .; clone_size: .; v_call: TRBV12-3/TRBV12-4; j_call: TRBJ1-4; cdr3_aa: CASGHRPQNEKLFF; cdr3_nt: TGTGCCAGCGGCCACAGGCCTCAAAATGAAAAACTGTTTTTT
cdr3_length: 15; d_call: TRBD2; clone_size: many; v_call: TRBV9; j_call: TRBJ2-3; cdr3_aa: CASSLLAGGPDTQYF; cdr3_nt: TGTGCCAGCAGCCTACTAGCGGGGGGCCCCGATACGCAGTATTTT
cdr3_length: 12; d_call: .; clone_size: .; v_call: TRBV18; j_call: TRBJ1-1; cdr3_aa: CASSPRGVEAFF; cdr3_nt: TGTGCCAGCTCACCCCGGGGGGTTGAAGCTTTCTTT
cdr3_length: 14; d_call: TRBD1; clone_size: .; v_call: TRBV15; j_call: TRBJ2-3; cdr3_aa: CATSSDRVPDTQYF; cdr3_nt: TGTGCCACCAGCAGCGACAGGGTTCCAGATACGCAGTATTTT
cdr3_length: 13; d_call: .; clone_size: many; v_call: TRBV5-6; j_call: TRBJ2-3; cdr3_aa: CASSLDGRDTQYF; cdr3_nt: TGTGCCAGCAGCTTGGACGGGAGAGATACGCAGTATTTT
cdr3_length: 14; d_call: .; clone_size: few; v_call: TRBV6-5; j_call: TRBJ2-3; cdr3_aa: CASSVAWDSDTQYF; cdr3_nt: TGTGCCAGCAGTGTGGCCTGGGATTCAGATACGCAGTATTTT
cdr3_length: 16; d_call: TRBD2; clone_size: many; v_call: TRBV7-2; j_call: TRBJ2-1; cdr3_aa: CASSPSLAGARNEQFF; cdr3_nt: TGTGCCAGCAGCCCAAGCCTAGCGGGGGCCAGGAATGAGCAGTTCTTC
cdr3_length: 13; d_call: TRBD1; clone_size: few; v_call: TRBV12-3/TRBV12-4; j_call: TRBJ1-2; cdr3_aa: CASTTRRGHGYTF; cdr3_nt: TGTGCCAGCACTACCCGGAGGGGGCATGGCTACACCTTC
cdr3_length: 16; d_call: TRBD2; clone_size: few; v_call: TRBV3-1; j_call: TRBJ2-1; cdr3_aa: CASSQTAGGVNNEQFF; cdr3_nt: TGTGCCAGCAGCCAAACAGCGGGGGGCGTTAACAATGAGCAGTTCTTC
cdr3_length: 16; d_call: .; clone_size: few; v_call: TRBV15; j_call: TRBJ1-4; cdr3_aa: CATSTQPGFTNEKLFF; cdr3_nt: TGTGCCACCAGCACTCAACCGGGGTTCACTAATGAAAAACTGTTTTTT
cdr3_length: 13; d_call: .; clone_size: .; v_call: TRBV18; j_call: TRBJ1-1; cdr3_aa: CASSGTPNTEAFF; cdr3_nt: TGTGCCAGCTCCGGGACACCGAACACTGAAGCTTTCTTT
cdr3_length: 15; d_call: TRBD1; clone_size: few; v_call: TRBV2; j_call: TRBJ2-2; cdr3_aa: CASRAPGGNTGELFF; cdr3_nt: TGTGCCAGCAGGGCGCCAGGGGGAAACACCGGGGAGCTGTTTTTT
cdr3_length: 13; d_call: .; clone_size: few; v_call: TRBV4-3; j_call: TRBJ2-5; cdr3_aa: CASSYDGGETQYF; cdr3_nt: TGCGCCAGCAGCTATGACGGCGGGGAGACCCAGTACTTC
cdr3_length: 19; d_call: .; clone_size: .; v_call: TRBV2; j_call: TRBJ1-4; cdr3_aa: CASSPTTSGGTATNEKLFF; cdr3_nt: TGTGCCAGCAGTCCTACCACCTCGGGGGGCACCGCAACTAATGAAAAACTGTTTTTT
cdr3_length: 13; d_call: .; clone_size: few; v_call: TRBV20-1; j_call: TRBJ1-1; cdr3_aa: CSASLNLNTEAFF; cdr3_nt: TGCAGTGCCAGCCTGAATTTGAACACTGAAGCTTTCTTT
cdr3_length: 18; d_call: .; clone_size: .; v_call: TRBV3-1; j_call: TRBJ2-5; cdr3_aa: CASSQDSLLAGPQETQYF; cdr3_nt: TGTGCCAGCAGCCAAGATTCACTCCTCGCAGGGCCCCAAGAGACCCAGTACTTC
cdr3_length: 14; d_call: .; clone_size: few; v_call: TRBV12-5; j_call: TRBJ1-1; cdr3_aa: CASGLGGGNTEAFF; cdr3_nt: TGTGCTAGTGGTTTGGGGGGCGGGAACACTGAAGCTTTCTTT
cdr3_length: 13; d_call: .; clone_size: many; v_call: TRBV3-1; j_call: TRBJ2-3; cdr3_aa: CATLGDGADTQYF; cdr3_nt: TGTGCCACCCTTGGAGACGGTGCAGATACGCAGTATTTT
cdr3_length: 15; d_call: .; clone_size: many; v_call: TRBV5-1; j_call: TRBJ2-7; cdr3_aa: CASSFAGLDSDEQYF; cdr3_nt: TGCGCCAGCAGCTTTGCAGGACTCGACTCGGACGAGCAGTACTTC
cdr3_length: 14; d_call: .; clone_size: .; v_call: TRBV4-3; j_call: TRBJ2-2; cdr3_aa: CASSRSQYTGELFF; cdr3_nt: TGCGCCAGCAGCCGAAGTCAGTACACCGGGGAGCTGTTTTTT
cdr3_length: 14; d_call: .; clone_size: .; v_call: TRBV3-1; j_call: TRBJ2-5; cdr3_aa: CASSSMTRWETQYF; cdr3_nt: TGTGCCAGCAGCTCGATGACTAGATGGGAGACCCAGTACTTC
cdr3_length: 14; d_call: TRBD2; clone_size: .; v_call: TRBV7-2; j_call: TRBJ2-7; cdr3_aa: CASSSTSGRYEQYF; cdr3_nt: TGTGCCAGCAGCTCCACTAGCGGGCGATACGAGCAGTACTTC
cdr3_length: 15; d_call: TRBD1; clone_size: few; v_call: TRBV7-8; j_call: TRBJ1-5; cdr3_aa: CASSSQDRGDQPQHF; cdr3_nt: TGTGCCAGCAGCTCACAGGACAGGGGGGATCAGCCCCAGCATTTT
cdr3_length: 16; d_call: TRBD2; clone_size: .; v_call: TRBV3-1; j_call: TRBJ2-7; cdr3_aa: CASSQLKAGGSYEQYF; cdr3_nt: TGTGCCAGCAGCCAATTGAAAGCGGGGGGCTCCTACGAGCAGTACTTC
cdr3_length: 14; d_call: .; clone_size: .; v_call: TRBV2; j_call: TRBJ1-1; cdr3_aa: CASSRRGGQREAFF; cdr3_nt: TGTGCCAGCAGTAGAAGAGGAGGGCAGCGAGAAGCTTTCTTT
cdr3_length: 13; d_call: .; clone_size: many; v_call: TRBV20-1; j_call: TRBJ2-5; cdr3_aa: CSARPRLSETQYF; cdr3_nt: TGCAGTGCTAGACCCCGGTTGTCAGAGACCCAGTACTTC
cdr3_length: 15; d_call: .; clone_size: .; v_call: TRBV7-9; j_call: TRBJ2-7; cdr3_aa: CASSRQGGHPYEQYF; cdr3_nt: TGTGCCAGCAGCCGCCAGGGAGGACACCCCTACGAGCAGTACTTC
cdr3_length: 14; d_call: .; clone_size: .; v_call: TRBV6-2/TRBV6-3; j_call: TRBJ2-1; cdr3_aa: CASNREDRINEQFF; cdr3_nt: TGTGCCAGCAACAGGGAGGACCGAATCAATGAGCAGTTCTTC
cdr3_length: 14; d_call: TRBD1; clone_size: many; v_call: TRBV20-1; j_call: TRBJ2-1; cdr3_aa: CSARAGGSYNEQFF; cdr3_nt: TGCAGTGCTAGAGCAGGGGGTTCCTACAATGAGCAGTTCTTC
cdr3_length: 14; d_call: TRBD2; clone_size: many; v_call: TRBV7-2; j_call: TRBJ2-5; cdr3_aa: CASRSGGAPPTQYF; cdr3_nt: TGTGCCAGCAGAAGCGGGGGGGCCCCTCCGACCCAGTACTTC
cdr3_length: 16; d_call: .; clone_size: few; v_call: TRBV18; j_call: TRBJ2-1; cdr3_aa: CASSPLSGSGGGEQFF; cdr3_nt: TGTGCCAGCTCACCACTCTCGGGTAGCGGCGGCGGTGAGCAGTTCTTC
cdr3_length: 13; d_call: .; clone_size: few; v_call: TRBV10-3; j_call: TRBJ1-2; cdr3_aa: CAISDVSNYGYTF; cdr3_nt: TGTGCCATCAGTGATGTCTCTAACTATGGCTACACCTTC
cdr3_length: 16; d_call: .; clone_size: few; v_call: TRBV7-9; j_call: TRBJ1-6; cdr3_aa: CASSHPLGKSNSPLHF; cdr3_nt: TGTGCCAGCAGCCATCCCTTAGGCAAATCCAATTCACCCCTCCACTTT
cdr3_length: 14; d_call: TRBD2; clone_size: many; v_call: TRBV27; j_call: TRBJ2-7; cdr3_aa: CASRSGGTLYEQYF; cdr3_nt: TGTGCCAGCAGGTCGGGGGGGACCTTGTACGAGCAGTACTTC
cdr3_length: 15; d_call: .; clone_size: .; v_call: TRBV4-2; j_call: TRBJ2-1; cdr3_aa: CASSRAGQGGNEQFF; cdr3_nt: TGTGCCAGCAGCCGGGCCGGGCAGGGGGGCAATGAGCAGTTCTTC
cdr3_length: 13; d_call: TRBD2; clone_size: .; v_call: TRBV2; j_call: TRBJ2-3; cdr3_aa: CASRVTSSDTQYF; cdr3_nt: TGTGCCAGCAGAGTGACTAGCTCGGATACGCAGTATTTT
cdr3_length: 13; d_call: .; clone_size: many; v_call: TRBV29-1; j_call: TRBJ1-3; cdr3_aa: CSVELWQGNTIYF; cdr3_nt: TGCAGCGTTGAATTATGGCAGGGGAACACCATATATTTT
cdr3_length: 14; d_call: .; clone_size: once; v_call: TRBV27; j_call: TRBJ1-1; cdr3_aa: CASGSGAWGTEAFF; cdr3_nt: TGTGCCAGCGGGTCCGGGGCTTGGGGCACTGAAGCTTTCTTT
cdr3_length: 14; d_call: .; clone_size: few; v_call: TRBV7-2; j_call: TRBJ1-1; cdr3_aa: CASSPWDTHPQAFF; cdr3_nt: TGTGCCAGCAGCCCCTGGGACACCCACCCTCAAGCTTTCTTT
cdr3_length: 12; d_call: .; clone_size: .; v_call: TRBV6-2/TRBV6-3; j_call: TRBJ2-3; cdr3_aa: CASSYDATPQYF; cdr3_nt: TGTGCCAGCAGTTACGATGCTACCCCCCAGTATTTT
cdr3_length: 13; d_call: .; clone_size: few; v_call: TRBV4-2; j_call: TRBJ2-5; cdr3_aa: CASSQDRGVTQYF; cdr3_nt: TGTGCCAGCAGCCAAGACAGGGGGGTGACCCAGTACTTC
cdr3_length: 18; d_call: TRBD1; clone_size: few; v_call: TRBV7-2; j_call: TRBJ2-1; cdr3_aa: CASSLLGSGQGLRNEQFF; cdr3_nt: TGTGCCAGCAGCTTACTGGGATCGGGACAGGGGTTGCGCAATGAGCAGTTCTTC
cdr3_length: 14; d_call: .; clone_size: few; v_call: TRBV20-1; j_call: TRBJ2-1; cdr3_aa: CSARVAAASNEQFF; cdr3_nt: TGCAGTGCTAGGGTGGCGGCAGCGAGCAATGAGCAGTTCTTC
cdr3_length: 15; d_call: .; clone_size: .; v_call: TRBV7-9; j_call: TRBJ2-3; cdr3_aa: CASSLEGRDTDTQYF; cdr3_nt: TGTGCCAGCAGCTTAGAAGGGAGAGACACAGATACGCAGTATTTT